This T cell receptor beta chain was obtained from a study of blood T cell repertoires in COVID-19. Study context: Some COVID-19 samples were acute and others convalescent; all came from the United States, Italy and Spain.

Germline CDR1 is LGHDT and CDR2 is YNNKEL (reference sequence). The CDR3 is made up of 11 amino acids. With 3 bases removed from V and 6 bases from J, the gap between germline ends came to 5 bases. Original processing notes: Reference gene primers were amplified, and this amplification served to estimate nucleated cell counts. Sequencing was performed with immunoSEQ multiplex PCR; in TCRdb, only in-frame clones are kept and a portion is missing. V, J and clone size reflect that table, while D and trimming were determined from the DNA. The data contain around 100,000 clones, around 87% of them singletons.

The sequencing input was peripheral blood. This clonotype was obtained from a woman in her twenties or thirties with acute or convalescent COVID-19. V is TRBV3-1 (or the pseudogene TRBV3-2) and J is TRBJ1-1; no firm D call. CDR3 DNA: TGTGCCAGCAGCCATGACTCTGAAGCTTTCTTT. Amino acid sequence: CASSHDSEAFF.